Listed below are T cell receptor beta chains from one sample, sequenced in a study of T cells in narcolepsy. Repertoires were generated with immunoSEQ multiplex PCR, while TCRdb's copy carries only in-frame clones and drops some. The profile shows some 16,000 clones, about 85% of them singletons. Specimen: memory (CD45RA-) CD4+ T cells from blood. The source of these receptors is a human donor in good health. The conserved cysteine and the conserved F or W are not part of the CDR3 here. Each record gives: V gene, J gene, CDR3 protein.

TRBV18	TRBJ1-2	ASSRDRAEGYT
TRBV29-1	TRBJ1-2	SVGDPGYT
TRBV19	TRBJ1-5	ASRTGGNQPQH
TRBV6-5	TRBJ2-4	ASSRGLADGNIQY
TRBV28	TRBJ2-7	ASSFTGRQYEQY
TRBV6-6	TRBJ2-7	ASSYTGYEQY
TRBV18	TRBJ2-1	ASSRRQGANNEQF
TRBV2	TRBJ1-2	ASSPGGYGYT
TRBV4-3	TRBJ1-2	ASSQESRGDYGYT
TRBV5-4	TRBJ2-1	ASSATDRSNEQF
TRBV5-1	TRBJ2-7	ASSLAGVSRNEQY